This T cell receptor beta chain was sequenced in a study of cytomegalovirus exposure and HLA in healthy donors. Germline V gives CDR1 MNHEY, CDR2 SVGAGI. This CDR3 is 13 amino acids long. V was clipped by 6 bases and J by 2 bases, with 10 bases between them. Nominal health characterized the donors when sampled, though unrecorded immune exposures were likely. As for this clone: Its specificity is unknown.

General study findings and limits: Accurate prediction of HLA-A and HLA-B alleles (for most subjects) was reportedly achieved from TCR beta sequences. Rarity held for most TCR sequences, but there were some public TCRs that occurred in many donors. V- and J-gene trimming in TCR beta was tied to a missense DCLRE1C variant by an analysis performed later.

This PCR relied on a set of 60 Vbeta primers and 13 Jbeta primers. Libraries were prepared by immunoSEQ multiplex PCR; TCRdb keeps only in-frame clonotypes and omits some of them. Of under 90,000 clones detected, around 80% appear once; the ten largest clones hold around 3.1%. The genes are TRBV6-5 and TRBJ2-5; possibly TRBD2 for D (5 bases). This TCR came from a man aged 50 to 60 in good health and CMV-seropositive. The source material was PBMCs. CDR3 amino acids: CASSRTLQETQYF. The CDR3 DNA follows: TGTGCCAGCAGCCGGACTTTGCAAGAGACCCAGTACTTC.